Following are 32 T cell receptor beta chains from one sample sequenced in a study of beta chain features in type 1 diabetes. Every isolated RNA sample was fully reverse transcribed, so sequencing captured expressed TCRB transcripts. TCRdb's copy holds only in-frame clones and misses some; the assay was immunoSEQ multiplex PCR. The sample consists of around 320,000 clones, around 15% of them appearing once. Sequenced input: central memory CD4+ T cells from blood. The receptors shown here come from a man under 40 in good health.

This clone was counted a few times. CDR3 DNA: TGTGCCAGCAGTTACTCCGGAGCGGTATATGGCTACACCTTC. As protein: CASSYSGAVYGYTF. The chain couples TRBV6-5 to TRBJ1-2; D is uncertain. V dropped 0 bases and J dropped 5 bases, with 10 bases sitting between them. The CDR3 has 14 residues. Looked up from germline, CDR1 is MNHEY and CDR2 is SVGAGI.

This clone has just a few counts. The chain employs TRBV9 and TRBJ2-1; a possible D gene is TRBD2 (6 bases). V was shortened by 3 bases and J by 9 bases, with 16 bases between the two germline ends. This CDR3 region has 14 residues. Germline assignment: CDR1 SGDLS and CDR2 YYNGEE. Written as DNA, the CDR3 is TGTGCCAGCAGCGAAACCACGACTAGGGGTGAGCAGTTCTTC. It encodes CASSETTTRGEQFF.

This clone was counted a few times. The CDR3 region is CASSFLSRGEQFF. CDR3 DNA: TGTGCCAGCAGCTTTTTGAGTCGCGGTGAGCAGTTCTTC. V and J are TRBV5-4 and TRBJ2-1; no reliable D call. CDR3 length: 13 residues. Germline V gene data show CDR1 as SGHNT and CDR2 as YYREEE (reference sequence). Trimming took 2 bases from V and 9 from J, leaving 12 bases between them.

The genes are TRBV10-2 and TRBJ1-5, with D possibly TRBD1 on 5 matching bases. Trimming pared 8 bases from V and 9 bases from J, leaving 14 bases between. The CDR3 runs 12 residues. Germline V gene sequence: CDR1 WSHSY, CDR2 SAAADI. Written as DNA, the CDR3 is TGCGCCAGCCGCAGTCGAAGGGGGCCCCAGCATTTT. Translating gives CASRSRRGPQHF.

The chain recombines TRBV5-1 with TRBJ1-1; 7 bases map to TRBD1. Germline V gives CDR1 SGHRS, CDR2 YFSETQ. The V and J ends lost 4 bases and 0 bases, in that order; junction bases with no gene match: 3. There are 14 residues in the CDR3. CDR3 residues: CASSGDSMNTEAFF. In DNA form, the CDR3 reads TGCGCCAGCAGCGGGGACAGCATGAACACTGAAGCTTTCTTT.

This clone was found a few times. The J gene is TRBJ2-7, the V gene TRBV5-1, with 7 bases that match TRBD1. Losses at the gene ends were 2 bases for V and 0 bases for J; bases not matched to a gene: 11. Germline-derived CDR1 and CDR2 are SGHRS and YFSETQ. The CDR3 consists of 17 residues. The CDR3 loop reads CASSFPRTGPFSYEQYF. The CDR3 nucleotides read TGCGCCAGCAGCTTTCCCCGGACAGGACCCTTCTCCTACGAGCAGTACTTC.

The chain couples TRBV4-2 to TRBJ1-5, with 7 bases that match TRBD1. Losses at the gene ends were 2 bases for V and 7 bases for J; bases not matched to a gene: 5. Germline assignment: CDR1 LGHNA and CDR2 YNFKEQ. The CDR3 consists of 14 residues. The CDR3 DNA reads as TGTGCCAGCAGCCAAACTGACAGGGACCAGCCCCAGCATTTT. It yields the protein CASSQTDRDQPQHF.

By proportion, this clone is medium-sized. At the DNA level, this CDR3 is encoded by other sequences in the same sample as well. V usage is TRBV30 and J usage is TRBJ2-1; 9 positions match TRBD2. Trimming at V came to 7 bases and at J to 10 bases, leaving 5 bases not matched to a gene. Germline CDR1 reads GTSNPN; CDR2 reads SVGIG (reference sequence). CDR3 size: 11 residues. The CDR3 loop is CASVAGVEQFF. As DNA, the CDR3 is TGTGCCTCAGTAGCGGGAGTAGAGCAGTTCTTC.

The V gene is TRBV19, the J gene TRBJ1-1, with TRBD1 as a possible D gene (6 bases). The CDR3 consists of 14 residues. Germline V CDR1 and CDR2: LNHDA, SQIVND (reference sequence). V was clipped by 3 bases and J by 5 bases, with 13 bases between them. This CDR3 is CASSMGGRGTEAFF. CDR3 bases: TGTGCCAGTAGTATGGGGGGGCGAGGAACTGAAGCTTTCTTT.

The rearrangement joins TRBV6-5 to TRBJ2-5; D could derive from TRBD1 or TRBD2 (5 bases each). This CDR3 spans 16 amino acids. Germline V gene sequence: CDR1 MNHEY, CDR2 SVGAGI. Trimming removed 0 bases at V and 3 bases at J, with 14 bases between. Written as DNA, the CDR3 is TGTGCCAGCAGTTACTCGAGTAGGGGAGAGGAAGAGACCCAGTACTTC. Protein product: CASSYSSRGEEETQYF.

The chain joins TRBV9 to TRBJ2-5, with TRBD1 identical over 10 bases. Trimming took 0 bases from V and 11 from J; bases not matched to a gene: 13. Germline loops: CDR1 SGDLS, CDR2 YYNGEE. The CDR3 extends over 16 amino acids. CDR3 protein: CASSVGSGQGSSEQYF. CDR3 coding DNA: TGTGCCAGCAGCGTAGGATCGGGACAGGGGTCATCAGAGCAGTACTTC.

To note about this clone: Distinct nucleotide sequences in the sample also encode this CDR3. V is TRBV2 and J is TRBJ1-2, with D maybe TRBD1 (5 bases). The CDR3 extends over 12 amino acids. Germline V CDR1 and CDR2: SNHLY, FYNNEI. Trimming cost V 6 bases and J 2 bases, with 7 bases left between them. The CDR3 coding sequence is TGTGCCAGCAGGGGGCAGAACTATGGCTACACCTTC. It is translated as CASRGQNYGYTF.

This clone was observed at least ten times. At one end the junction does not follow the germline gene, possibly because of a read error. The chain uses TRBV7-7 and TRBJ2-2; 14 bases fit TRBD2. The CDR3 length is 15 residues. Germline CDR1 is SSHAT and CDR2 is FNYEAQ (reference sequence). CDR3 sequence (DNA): TGTGCTAGCAGCCCGGGACTAGCGGGAGTCGGGGAGCTGTTTTTT. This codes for CASSPGLAGVGELFF.

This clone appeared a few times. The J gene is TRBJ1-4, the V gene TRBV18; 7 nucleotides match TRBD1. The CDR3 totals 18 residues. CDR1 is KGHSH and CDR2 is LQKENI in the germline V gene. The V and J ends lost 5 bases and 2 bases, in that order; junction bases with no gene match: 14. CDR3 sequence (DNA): TGTGCCAGCTCAAAACCCTCGGCAGGGGGTGCGACTAATGAAAAACTGTTTTTT. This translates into CASSKPSAGGATNEKLFF.

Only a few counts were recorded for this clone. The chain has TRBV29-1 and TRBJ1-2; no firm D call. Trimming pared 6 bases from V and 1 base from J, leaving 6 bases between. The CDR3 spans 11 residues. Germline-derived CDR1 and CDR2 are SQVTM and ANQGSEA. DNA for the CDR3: TGCAGCGTGCATGATAACTATGGCTACACCTTC. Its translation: CSVHDNYGYTF. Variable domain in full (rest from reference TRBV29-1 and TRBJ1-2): SAVISQKPSRDICQRGTSLTIQCQVDSQVTMMFWYRQQPGQSLTLIATANQGSEATYESGFVIDKFPISRPNLTFSTLTVSNMSPEDSSIYLCSVHDNYGYTFGSGTRLTVV.

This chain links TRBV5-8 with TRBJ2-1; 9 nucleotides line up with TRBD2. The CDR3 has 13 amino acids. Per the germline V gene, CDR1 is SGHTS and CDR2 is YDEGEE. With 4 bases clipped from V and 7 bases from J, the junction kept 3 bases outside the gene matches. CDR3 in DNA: TGTGCCAGCAGCCTCACTAGCGGGAATGAGCAGTTCTTC. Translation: CASSLTSGNEQFF. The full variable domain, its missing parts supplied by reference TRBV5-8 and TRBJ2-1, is EAGVTQSPTHLIKTRGQQATLRCSPISGHTSVYWYQQALGLGLQFLLWYDEGEERNRGNFPPRFSGRQFPNYSSELNVNALELEDSALYLCASSLTSGNEQFFGPGTRLTVL.

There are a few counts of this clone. CDR3 sequence reads: CASSPYTGANTEAFF. Here the CDR3 DNA reads TGTGCCAGCTCACCTTACACAGGGGCGAACACTGAAGCTTTCTTT. The rearrangement uses TRBV18 and TRBJ1-1, with 7 bases aligning to TRBD1. With V trimmed by 3 bases and J by 1 base, 5 bases remained unmatched. Germline CDR1 and CDR2: KGHSH and LQKENI. This CDR3 region has 15 residues.

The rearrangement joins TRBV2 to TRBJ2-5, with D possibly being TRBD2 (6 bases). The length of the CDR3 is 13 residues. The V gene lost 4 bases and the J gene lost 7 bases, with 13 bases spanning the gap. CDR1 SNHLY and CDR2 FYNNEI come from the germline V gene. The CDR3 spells CASSAYEGGTQYF. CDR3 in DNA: TGTGCCAGCAGTGCGTATGAGGGAGGGACCCAGTACTTC.

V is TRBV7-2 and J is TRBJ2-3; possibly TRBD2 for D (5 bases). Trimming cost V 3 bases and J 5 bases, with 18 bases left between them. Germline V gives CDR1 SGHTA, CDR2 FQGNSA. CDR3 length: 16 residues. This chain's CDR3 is CASSLPNGIQEDTQYF. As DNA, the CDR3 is TGTGCCAGCAGCTTGCCCAACGGGATTCAAGAAGATACGCAGTATTTT.

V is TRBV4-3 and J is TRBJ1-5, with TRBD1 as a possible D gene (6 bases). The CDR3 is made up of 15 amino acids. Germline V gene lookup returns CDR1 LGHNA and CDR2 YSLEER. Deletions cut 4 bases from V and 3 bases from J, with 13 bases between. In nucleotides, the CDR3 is TGCGCCAGCAGCCCCCGAGGGGGGGCCAATCAGCCCCAGCATTTT. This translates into CASSPRGGANQPQHF.

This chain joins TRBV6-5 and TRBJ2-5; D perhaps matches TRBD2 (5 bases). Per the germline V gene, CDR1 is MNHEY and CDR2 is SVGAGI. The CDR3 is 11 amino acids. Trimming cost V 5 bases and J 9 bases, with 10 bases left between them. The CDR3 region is CASSSGWSQYF. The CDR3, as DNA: TGTGCCAGCAGTAGCGGTTGGTCCCAGTACTTC.

In DNA form, the CDR3 reads TGCAGCGTGAGGATTTACAATGAGCAGTTCTTC. It specifies CSVRIYNEQFF. The J gene is TRBJ2-1, the V gene TRBV29-1; D is unclear. This CDR3 spans 11 amino acids. V shed 6 bases and J shed 4 bases, with 7 bases lying between them. The germline V gene has CDR1 SQVTM and CDR2 ANQGSEA.

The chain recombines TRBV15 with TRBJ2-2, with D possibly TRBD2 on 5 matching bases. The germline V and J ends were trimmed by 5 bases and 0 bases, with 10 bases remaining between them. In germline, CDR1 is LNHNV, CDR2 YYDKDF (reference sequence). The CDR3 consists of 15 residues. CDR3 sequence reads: CATSFQTTNTGELFF. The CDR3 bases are TGTGCCACCAGCTTCCAGACTACGAACACCGGGGAGCTGTTTTTT.

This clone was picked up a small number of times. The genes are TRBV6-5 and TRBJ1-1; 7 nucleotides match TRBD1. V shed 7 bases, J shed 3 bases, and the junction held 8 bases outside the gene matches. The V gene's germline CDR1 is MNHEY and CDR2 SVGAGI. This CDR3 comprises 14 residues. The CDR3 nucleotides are TGTGCCAGCAAAGACAGGGTCGGGGACACTGAAGCTTTCTTT. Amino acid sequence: CASKDRVGDTEAFF.

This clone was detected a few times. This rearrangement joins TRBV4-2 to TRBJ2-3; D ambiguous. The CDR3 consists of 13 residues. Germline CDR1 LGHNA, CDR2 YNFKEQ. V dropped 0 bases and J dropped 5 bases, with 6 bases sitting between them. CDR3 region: CASSQERKDTQYF. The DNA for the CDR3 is TGTGCCAGCAGCCAAGAGCGGAAAGATACGCAGTATTTT.

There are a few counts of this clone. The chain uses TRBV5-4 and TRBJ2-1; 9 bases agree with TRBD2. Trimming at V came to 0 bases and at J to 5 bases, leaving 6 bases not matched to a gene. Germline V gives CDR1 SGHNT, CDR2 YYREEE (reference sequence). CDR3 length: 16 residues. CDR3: CASSLGGTSLNNEQFF. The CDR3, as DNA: TGTGCCAGCAGCTTGGGGGGGACTAGCCTGAACAATGAGCAGTTCTTC.

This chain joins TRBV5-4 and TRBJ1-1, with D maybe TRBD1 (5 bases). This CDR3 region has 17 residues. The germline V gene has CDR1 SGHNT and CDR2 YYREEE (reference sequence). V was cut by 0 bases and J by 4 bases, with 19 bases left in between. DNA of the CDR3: TGTGCCAGCAGCTTGGATCCCCTCGGAGGGGCGAGCACTGAAGCTTTCTTT. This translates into CASSLDPLGGASTEAFF.

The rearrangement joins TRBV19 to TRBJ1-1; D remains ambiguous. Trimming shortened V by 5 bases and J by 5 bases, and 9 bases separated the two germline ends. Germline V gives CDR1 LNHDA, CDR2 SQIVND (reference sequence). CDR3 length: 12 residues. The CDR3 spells CASSRPKTEAFF. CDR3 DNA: TGTGCCAGTAGTCGGCCGAAAACTGAAGCTTTCTTT. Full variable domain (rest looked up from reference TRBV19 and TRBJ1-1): DGGITQSPKYLFRKEGQNVTLSCEQNLNHDAMYWYRQDPGQGLRLIYYSQIVNDFQKGDIAEGYSVSREKKESFPLTVTSAQKNPTAFYLCASSRPKTEAFFGQGTRLTVV.

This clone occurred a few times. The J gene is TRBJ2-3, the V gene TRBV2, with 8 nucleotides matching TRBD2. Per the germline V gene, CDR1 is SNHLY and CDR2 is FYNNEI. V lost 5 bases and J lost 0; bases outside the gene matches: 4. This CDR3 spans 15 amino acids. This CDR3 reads CASSKTSASTDTQYF. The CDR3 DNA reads TGTGCCAGCAGTAAGACTAGCGCTAGCACAGATACGCAGTATTTT.

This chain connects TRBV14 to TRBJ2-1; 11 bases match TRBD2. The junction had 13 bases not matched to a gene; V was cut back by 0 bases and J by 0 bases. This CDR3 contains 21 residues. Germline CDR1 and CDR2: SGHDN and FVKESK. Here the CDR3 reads CASSQDPRASGRSASYNEQFF. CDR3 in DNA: TGTGCCAGCAGCCAAGATCCTCGGGCTAGCGGGAGGTCCGCCTCCTACAATGAGCAGTTCTTC.

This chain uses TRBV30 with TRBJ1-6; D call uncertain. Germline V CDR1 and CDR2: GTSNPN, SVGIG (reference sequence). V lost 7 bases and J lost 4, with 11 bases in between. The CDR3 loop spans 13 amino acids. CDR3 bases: TGTGCCTCAACGACCCAATATAATTCACCCCTCCACTTT. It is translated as CASTTQYNSPLHF.

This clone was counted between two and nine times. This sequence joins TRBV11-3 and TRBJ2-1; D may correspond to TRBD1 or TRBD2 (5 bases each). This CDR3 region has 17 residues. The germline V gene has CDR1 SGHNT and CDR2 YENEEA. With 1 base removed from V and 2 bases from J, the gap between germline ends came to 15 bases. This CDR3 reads CASSLGDGRKTYNEQFF. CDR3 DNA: TGTGCCAGCAGCTTAGGGGACGGTCGAAAGACCTACAATGAGCAGTTCTTC.